A single sample gave rise to the 21 T cell receptor beta chains below, sequenced in a study of blood T cell repertoires in COVID-19 (dated by TCRdb to 2020 to 2022). The library came from the immunoSEQ multiplex PCR assay. TCRdb re-hosts the immuneACCESS table, in-frame sequences only. Its copies lack some clones; in the studies checked, an unresolved V gene accounts for under half of them, and the cause for the rest is not known. In this sample the table shows 200,000 to 300,000 clones, around 81% of which occur a single time. 7.5% of the sample is in the top ten clones. The sequenced sample was peripheral blood. The origin of the receptors is an elderly woman with COVID-19, enrolled during active disease.

The rearrangement uses TRBV24-1 and TRBJ2-1, with TRBD2 identical over 7 bases. The V gene's germline CDR1 is KGHDR and CDR2 SFDVKD. Trimming cost V 0 bases and J 9 bases; bases outside gene matches: 7. There are 15 residues in the CDR3. The CDR3 protein is CATSDLAGVGGEQFF. Written as DNA, the CDR3 is TGTGCCACCAGTGATTTGGCGGGAGTTGGTGGTGAGCAGTTCTTC.

The V call is TRBV11-2, the J call TRBJ1-2, with D perhaps TRBD1 (6 bases). This CDR3 has 13 residues. Trimming took off 1 base at V and 6 bases at J, with 9 bases between the two ends. Germline values: CDR1 SGHAT, CDR2 FQNNGV. The CDR3 nucleotides are TGTGCCAGCAGCTTAGCGGGGGGCAATGGCTACACCTTC. Translating it yields CASSLAGGNGYTF.

The gene calls are TRBV18 and TRBJ2-7; 9 positions match TRBD1. The germline gives CDR1 KGHSH, CDR2 LQKENI. The junction had 11 bases not matched to a gene; V was cut back by 0 bases and J by 11 bases. CDR3 length: 15 amino acids. CDR3 in amino acids: CASSPPPGTGLVKYF. The CDR3, as DNA: TGTGCCAGCTCACCACCCCCCGGGACAGGGCTTGTAAAGTACTTC.

The rearrangement uses TRBV6-5 and TRBJ1-5; 7 nucleotides match TRBD1. The trim removed 3 bases at V and 5 bases at J, leaving 7 bases unmatched. Germline CDR1 and CDR2: MNHEY and SVGAGI. This CDR3 is built from 15 residues. The DNA of the CDR3 is TGTGCCAGCAGTTATACCCGGGACAGCCATCAGCCCCAGCATTTT. Amino acid sequence: CASSYTRDSHQPQHF.

The V call is TRBV19, the J call TRBJ1-3; no definite D call. This CDR3 comprises 14 residues. CDR1 and CDR2 from the germline V gene are LNHDA and SQIVND (reference sequence). Trimming left V 6 bases short and J 0 bases short, with 9 bases between. CDR3 sequence reads: CASSPQDSGNTIYF. CDR3 bases: TGTGCCAGTAGCCCCCAGGACTCTGGAAACACCATATATTTT.

This chain joins TRBV7-2 and TRBJ2-1; TRBD2 is a possible D gene (5 bases). Germline V lookup: CDR1 SGHTA, CDR2 FQGNSA. Trimming took 3 bases from V and 4 from J, leaving 7 bases between them. The CDR3 is 13 amino acids. The CDR3 sequence is CASSFDYYNEQFF. The CDR3 nucleotides are TGTGCCAGCAGCTTCGACTATTACAATGAGCAGTTCTTC.

This chain connects TRBV6-2 or TRBV6-3 to TRBJ2-7; the match to TRBD1 covers 9 bases. CDR3 length equals 15 residues. The junction had 7 bases not matched to a gene; V was cut back by 5 bases and J by 2 bases. Germline values: CDR1 MNHEY, CDR2 SVGEGT. The CDR3 sequence is CASSQSGTGTYEQYF. The CDR3 DNA reads TGTGCCAGCAGTCAGTCGGGGACAGGGACCTACGAGCAGTACTTC.

This clone was counted a few times. This chain connects TRBV9 to TRBJ1-5; D call uncertain. This CDR3 has 18 residues. Between the trimmed V and J ends, which lost 1 base and 1 base, there was a span of 18 bases. Germline lookup yields CDR1 SGDLS and CDR2 YYNGEE. The chain's CDR3 is CASSVRFGVAESNQPQHF. The CDR3 DNA reads as TGTGCCAGCAGCGTAAGATTCGGTGTCGCCGAAAGCAATCAGCCCCAGCATTTT.

This sequence joins TRBV4-1 and TRBJ2-1; 16 nucleotides agree with TRBD2. Trimming removed 3 bases from V and 4 bases from J; junction bases left unmatched: 0. The CDR3 loop spans 16 amino acids. Germline V CDR1 and CDR2: MGHRA, YSYEKL. For the CDR3, the DNA is TGCGCCAGCAGCCAGGGACTAGCGGGGGGGTACAATGAGCAGTTCTTC. Protein product: CASSQGLAGGYNEQFF.

The CDR3 nucleotides read TGTGCCAGCAGCTTAGCGGGAGGGGAGACCCAGTACTTC. Protein sequence: CASSLAGGETQYF. V is TRBV7-9 and J is TRBJ2-5, with TRBD2 identical over 7 bases. The germline CDR1 and CDR2 sequences are SEHNR and FQNEAQ (reference sequence). V lost 0 bases, J lost 5 bases, and 0 bases stayed unmatched. The CDR3 extends over 13 amino acids.

The CDR3 spells CASSTGTGDYNEQFF. As DNA, the CDR3 is TGTGCCAGCTCGACCGGAACTGGAGACTACAATGAGCAGTTCTTC. The chain has TRBV18 and TRBJ2-1; D gene ambiguous. Germline lookup yields CDR1 KGHSH and CDR2 LQKENI. Trimming cost V 6 bases and J 3 bases, with 15 bases left between them. The length of the CDR3 is 15 residues. Complete variable domain (other parts from reference TRBV18 and TRBJ2-1): NAGVMQNPRHLVRRRGQEARLRCSPMKGHSHVYWYRQLPEEGLKFMVYLQKENIIDESGMPKERFSAEFPKEGPSILRIQQVVRGDSAAYFCASSTGTGDYNEQFFGPGTRLTVL.

The chain has TRBV10-3 and TRBJ2-1; weak D call: TRBD1 (6 bases). Germline-derived CDR1 and CDR2 are ENHRY and SYGVKD. Trimming pared 4 bases from V and 1 base from J, leaving 14 bases between. This CDR3 region has 16 residues. CDR3 nucleotide sequence: TGTGCCATCAGTGGGGCAGGGGCAACGTCCTACAATGAGCAGTTCTTC. It encodes CAISGAGATSYNEQFF.

The chain is built from TRBV27 and TRBJ1-2, with 7 bases that match TRBD1. This CDR3 spans 15 amino acids. With V trimmed by 3 bases and J by 6 bases, 10 bases remained unmatched. Germline-derived CDR1 and CDR2 are MNHEY and SMNVEV (reference sequence). The CDR3 DNA sequence: TGTGCCAGCAGTTTCTCCCCAAGGGGGCGGGATGGCTACACCTTC. Its translation is CASSFSPRGRDGYTF.

The chain couples TRBV5-4 to TRBJ1-1; possible D gene TRBD1, 5 bases. Germline V CDR1 and CDR2: SGHNT, YYREEE (reference sequence). CDR3 length equals 14 residues. With 4 bases removed from V and 2 bases from J, the gap between germline ends came to 12 bases. The CDR3 DNA reads as TGTGCCAGCAGCCAAGGACAAGACAACACTGAAGCTTTCTTT. Translation: CASSQGQDNTEAFF.

This clone was found a few times. CDR3 nucleotide sequence: TGTGCCAGCAGTTACGGACGGGGATTCTATGGCTACACCTTC. As protein: CASSYGRGFYGYTF. The rearrangement uses TRBV6-5 and TRBJ1-2; D ambiguous. The V end lost 2 bases, the J end lost 4 bases, and 11 bases lay between the germline ends. Germline CDR1 MNHEY, CDR2 SVGAGI. The length of the CDR3 is 14 residues.

V and J are TRBV7-8 and TRBJ1-2; D is unresolved. Germline CDR1 SGHVS, CDR2 FQNEAQ. V dropped 5 bases and J dropped 8 bases, with 18 bases sitting between them. The CDR3 is 14 residues long. CDR3 in amino acids: CASSPGHQAGGYTF. CDR3 bases: TGTGCCAGCAGCCCGGGCCATCAGGCGGGAGGCTACACCTTC.

J is TRBJ1-4 and V is TRBV3-1 (or the pseudogene TRBV3-2); 12 bases fit TRBD1. J gave up 10 bases and V 4 bases, and 4 bases lay outside the gene matches. Germline-derived CDR1 and CDR2 are LGHDT and YNNKEL (reference sequence). The CDR3 is 14 residues long. The CDR3 protein is CASSRDRGPGKLFF. The CDR3 coding sequence is TGTGCCAGCAGCCGGGACAGGGGGCCGGGAAAACTGTTTTTT.

This clone has only one observation. The chain has TRBV25-1 and TRBJ1-2; 8 bases agree with TRBD1. The V segment lost 3 bases and the J segment 5 bases; nucleotides outside the gene matches: 11. The CDR3 spans 16 residues. CDR1 and CDR2 (germline): MGHDK, SYGVNS. CDR3 protein: CASSDPRTGKGYGYTF. Here the CDR3 DNA reads TGTGCCAGCAGTGACCCAAGGACAGGGAAGGGATATGGCTACACCTTC.

The V gene is TRBV3-1 (or the pseudogene TRBV3-2), the J gene TRBJ2-1; D call uncertain. Germline V gene sequence: CDR1 LGHDT, CDR2 YNNKEL (reference sequence). The CDR3 runs 14 residues. Trimming removed 1 base from V and 0 bases from J, with 4 bases in between. CDR3 coding DNA: TGTGCCAGCAGCCAAGGCGGCTCCTACAATGAGCAGTTCTTC. Its translation is CASSQGGSYNEQFF.

The V gene is TRBV7-2, the J gene TRBJ2-7; TRBD2 matches at 9 bases. CDR3 length equals 15 residues. Germline CDR1 and CDR2: SGHTA and FQGNSA. Germline trimming cut 5 bases from V and 0 bases from J; bases unmatched to any gene: 5. The CDR3 bases are TGTGCCAGCAGCCTTAGCGGGAGTAGCTCCTACGAGCAGTACTTC. Protein: CASSLSGSSSYEQYF. Full variable domain (rest looked up from reference TRBV7-2 and TRBJ2-7): GAGVSQSPSNKVTEKGKDVELRCDPISGHTALYWYRQSLGQGLEFLIYFQGNSAPDKSGLPSDRFSAERTGGSVSTLTIQRTQQEDSAVYLCASSLSGSSSYEQYFGPGTRLTVT.

The gene calls are TRBV6-2 or TRBV6-3 and TRBJ2-7; TRBD2 agrees at 13 bases. CDR3 length: 17 residues. Germline-derived CDR1 and CDR2 are MNHEY and SVGEGT. The J segment lost 0 bases and the V segment lost 5 bases, leaving 7 bases of the junction unmatched. This CDR3 is CASSPGTSGINSYEQYF. For the CDR3, the DNA is TGTGCCAGCAGTCCCGGGACTAGCGGGATTAACTCCTACGAGCAGTACTTC.